These 11 T cell receptor beta chains were sequenced from one sample in a study of T cell responses to AZD1222 COVID-19 vaccine. This table comes from immunoSEQ multiplex PCR, and its TCRdb copy is limited to in-frame clones, with some not included. The data contain fewer than 180,000 clones, around 94% of them singletons. The sequencing used peripheral blood, collected on day 0 of AZD1222 vaccination. These receptors originate from an adult in good health.

V usage is TRBV6-1 and J usage is TRBJ2-1; D is possibly TRBD2 (6 bases). Germline CDR1 and CDR2: MNHNS and SASEGT. The CDR3 extends over 16 amino acids. Trimming shortened V by 3 bases and J by 2 bases, and 14 bases separated the two germline ends. CDR3 sequence (DNA): TGTGCCAGCAGTGAGGCTACTAGCCGTACCTACAATGAGCAGTTCTTC. Translation: CASSEATSRTYNEQFF.

The chain uses TRBV10-2 and TRBJ2-3, with TRBD2 matching over 10 bases. CDR1 WSHSY and CDR2 SAAADI come from the germline V gene. This CDR3 region has 15 residues. V lost 9 bases and J lost 8; bases outside the gene matches: 14. CDR3 amino acids: CASNGLAVTTGTQYF. CDR3 nucleotides: TGCGCCAGTAACGGACTAGCGGTTACCACGGGTACGCAGTATTTT.

The chain has TRBV5-4 and TRBJ1-6; the D is unclear. V lost 4 bases to trimming and J lost 0 bases, with 14 bases between them. This CDR3 spans 17 amino acids. The germline V gene encodes CDR1 SGHNT and CDR2 YYREEE (reference sequence). In DNA, the CDR3 is TGTGCCAGCAGCCCGAGGCCCCCGAGCTCCTATAATTCACCCCTCCACTTT. This encodes CASSPRPPSSYNSPLHF.

The chain recombines TRBV15 with TRBJ2-3; 12 nucleotides agree with TRBD2. CDR3 size: 16 residues. The V gene's germline CDR1 is LNHNV and CDR2 YYDKDF (reference sequence). J lost 1 base, V lost 2 bases, and 1 base had no gene match. CDR3 nucleotide sequence: TGTGCCACCAGCAGACTAGCGGGAGGGGGCACAGATACGCAGTATTTT. Its translation is CATSRLAGGGTDTQYF.

The genes are TRBV5-1 and TRBJ2-1; D unclear. The CDR3 extends over 16 amino acids. The V and J ends lost 1 base and 0 bases respectively, with 11 bases between them. The germline CDR1 and CDR2 sequences are SGHRS and YFSETQ. The CDR3 sequence is CASSLSAASSYNEQFF. The CDR3, as DNA: TGCGCCAGCAGCTTGTCAGCCGCAAGCTCCTACAATGAGCAGTTCTTC.

This clone appeared a single time. J is TRBJ1-1 and V is TRBV5-1, with 8 positions matching TRBD1. The V gene end was trimmed by 4 bases and the J gene end by 2 bases; junction bases not matched to a gene: 10. The CDR3 contains 16 residues. CDR1 is SGHRS and CDR2 is YFSETQ in the germline V gene. For the CDR3, the DNA is TGCGCCAGCAGCCGAGGACAGGGAGGGTATAACACTGAAGCTTTCTTT. Its translation: CASSRGQGGYNTEAFF.

V and J are TRBV29-1 and TRBJ2-2, with a weak D call TRBD1 (5 bases). The CDR3 contains 12 residues. The V end was cut by 7 bases, the J end by 3 bases, with 9 bases between. Germline lookup yields CDR1 SQVTM and CDR2 ANQGSEA. The CDR3 sequence is CSGQGDTGELFF. The CDR3 DNA reads as TGCAGCGGGCAGGGCGACACCGGGGAGCTGTTTTTT.

This sequence joins TRBV27 and TRBJ1-1, with TRBD1 matching over 7 bases. The V gene's germline CDR1 is MNHEY and CDR2 SMNVEV (reference sequence). V dropped 4 bases and J dropped 4; count of bases not matched to a gene: 12. The CDR3 consists of 16 residues. CDR3 sequence (DNA): TGTGCCAGCAGTTCAAGGTCTACAGGGGCGGGCACTGAAGCTTTCTTT. Protein sequence: CASSSRSTGAGTEAFF.

This chain joins TRBV12-3 or TRBV12-4 and TRBJ2-1; D gene unclear. V was trimmed by 1 base and J by 4 bases, leaving 5 bases between them. CDR3 size: 13 residues. In DNA, the CDR3 is TGTGCCAGCAGTTTAGGAGTTTACAATGAGCAGTTCTTC. Protein sequence: CASSLGVYNEQFF.

This chain uses TRBV28 with TRBJ1-2; 7 positions match TRBD1. Germline V gives CDR1 MDHEN, CDR2 SYDVKM. J lost 4 bases, V lost 3 bases, and 20 bases had no gene match. The CDR3 consists of 19 residues. The CDR3 is CASSFEGPGQPFLRYGYTF. For the CDR3, the DNA is TGTGCCAGCAGTTTTGAGGGGCCGGGACAGCCTTTTCTCCGCTATGGCTACACCTTC.

V gene TRBV2 combines with J gene TRBJ1-2; D is perhaps TRBD1 (6 bases). Germline V gives CDR1 SNHLY, CDR2 FYNNEI. This CDR3 has 16 amino acids. Trimming stripped 6 bases from V and 8 bases from J, with 25 bases between. CDR3 sequence reads: CASRVRAGQYLPGYTF. CDR3 coding DNA: TGTGCCAGCAGAGTTCGAGCAGGACAGTACTTACCGGGCTACACCTTC.